Presented here are 5 T cell receptor beta chains from one specimen sequenced in a study of cytomegalovirus exposure and HLA in healthy donors. Both 60 Vbeta primers and 13 Jbeta primers went into the PCR. This table comes from immunoSEQ multiplex PCR, and its TCRdb copy is limited to in-frame clones, with some not included. The table has 95,000 to 150,000 clones, roughly four fifths seen once; the top ten hold 4% to 4.5%. Sequencing was carried out using PBMCs. The receptors originated from a woman aged 50 to 60 in good health and CMV-seropositive.

The chain combines TRBV27 with TRBJ1-2, with D possibly being TRBD1 (5 bases). Germline V gives CDR1 MNHEY, CDR2 SMNVEV (reference sequence). This CDR3 has 15 residues. V lost 3 bases, J lost 3 bases, and 14 bases lay in between. CDR3 in amino acids: CASSFQWGVDYGYTF. The CDR3 DNA reads as TGTGCCAGCAGTTTCCAATGGGGGGTTGACTATGGCTACACCTTC.

The genes are TRBV7-2 and TRBJ2-1; D is uncertain. Trimming took 3 bases from V and 5 from J, leaving 5 bases between them. The CDR3 runs 12 residues. Germline V gene data show CDR1 as SGHTA and CDR2 as FQGNSA. Here the CDR3 reads CASSLAHNEQFF. The CDR3 DNA reads TGTGCCAGCAGCTTGGCCCACAATGAGCAGTTCTTC.

V usage is TRBV7-2 and J usage is TRBJ2-1; D is perhaps TRBD1 (5 bases). CDR3 size: 15 residues. Germline assignment: CDR1 SGHTA and CDR2 FQGNSA. The V end was cut by 2 bases, the J end by 3 bases, with 11 bases between. As DNA, the CDR3 is TGTGCCAGCAGCTTATTTGGGGCAGTCTACAATGAGCAGTTCTTC. Translated, it gives CASSLFGAVYNEQFF.

CDR3: CASSQVSSKSDTQYF. For the CDR3, the DNA is TGCGCCAGCAGCCAAGTTTCTAGTAAATCAGATACGCAGTATTTT. The V gene is TRBV4-1, the J gene TRBJ2-3; D unresolved. Germline-derived CDR1 and CDR2 are MGHRA and YSYEKL. CDR3 size: 15 residues. The ends were cut back, 1 base at V and 4 bases at J, with 12 bases in the middle.

The V call is TRBV11-2, the J call TRBJ2-2; 9 bases match TRBD2. The CDR3 has 16 residues. V lost 2 bases, J lost 5 bases, and 6 bases stayed unmatched. Germline V gene data show CDR1 as SGHAT and CDR2 as FQNNGV. The DNA for the CDR3 is TGTGCCAGCAGCTTACTGCTAGCGGGGAATACCGGGGAGCTGTTTTTT. Translation: CASSLLLAGNTGELFF.